One TCR beta chain is described in this entry. This sample stems from a study of blood T cell repertoires in COVID-19. Overall study context: Sample material is recorded as cDNA or gDNA derived from T cells, B-cell-depleted T cells, or PBMCs.

Original methodology: How many nucleated cells were present was estimated from reference gene primer amplification. Some clones are missing from TCRdb's copy, which holds only in-frame ones; the method was immunoSEQ multiplex PCR. V, J and clone size are taken as reported in that table, and D and trimming were inferred from the DNA itself. The table lists about 66,000 clones, about 86% of them singletons. This TCR was sampled from a man aged 50 or older with active COVID-19. Sequencing was performed on peripheral blood.

The CDR3 region is CATSSGARYNEQFF. The CDR3, as DNA: TGTGCCACCTCGAGCGGAGCCCGATACAATGAGCAGTTCTTC. This chain links TRBV6-5 with TRBJ2-1, with a possible D match to TRBD2 (5 bases). CDR3 length equals 14 residues. Germline-derived CDR1 and CDR2 are MNHEY and SVGAGI. V was clipped by 10 bases and J by 4 bases, with 17 bases between them.